One and the same sample provided the 3 T cell receptor delta chains below, sequenced in a study of DNA immune sequencing with unique molecular identifiers. Genomic DNA underwent 32-plex PCR targeting all 8 TRDV and 4 TRDJ genes. A 12-nucleotide UMI was added during approximately 3 barcoding PCR cycles before adapter PCR. TCRdb made new clone calls on the multiplex PCR reads using CATT. This table has approximately 820 delta-chain clones, under 4% appearing once. The sample consisted of gamma-delta T cells from PBMCs. The receptor set was obtained from a human donor in good health.

This clone is deemed large. The sample carries other DNA sequences with the same CDR3. V gene TRDV2 combines with J gene TRDJ1, with 9 positions matching TRDD3. The CDR3 is 18 residues long. CDR1 and CDR2 (germline): GEAIGNYY, EKD. Trimming cost V 0 bases and J 1 base; bases outside gene matches: 11. The CDR3 sequence is CACDTVDRGYESTDKLIF. The CDR3 DNA reads as TGTGCCTGTGACACCGTTGACCGGGGATACGAGAGCACCGATAAACTCATCTTT.

As to this clone: The mismatch at residue 5 between this DNA's translation and the TCRdb protein of a much larger clone likely reflects a read error; the protein shown is translated from the DNA. This chain connects TRDV2 to TRDJ1, with TRDD3 matching 9 bases. V lost 3 bases and J lost 1; bases outside the gene matches: 17. Per the germline V gene, CDR1 is GEAIGNYY and CDR2 is EKD. The length of the CDR3 is 19 residues. The DNA for the CDR3 is TGTGCCTGTGACCACATAGCGCTCGGGGGATACCGGGGCACCGATAAACTCATCTTT. This translates into CACDHIALGGYRGTDKLIF.

This clone counts as medium-sized (0.01 to 0.1%). The genes are TRDV2 and TRDJ3, with 10 bases aligning to TRDD3. This CDR3 has 19 amino acids. The trim removed 1 base at V and 0 bases at J, leaving 5 bases unmatched. Per the germline V gene, CDR1 is GEAIGNYY and CDR2 is EKD. The CDR3 region is CACDTVLGDRSWDTRQMFF. The CDR3 DNA reads as TGTGCCTGTGACACGGTACTGGGGGATCGCTCCTGGGACACCCGACAGATGTTTTTC.